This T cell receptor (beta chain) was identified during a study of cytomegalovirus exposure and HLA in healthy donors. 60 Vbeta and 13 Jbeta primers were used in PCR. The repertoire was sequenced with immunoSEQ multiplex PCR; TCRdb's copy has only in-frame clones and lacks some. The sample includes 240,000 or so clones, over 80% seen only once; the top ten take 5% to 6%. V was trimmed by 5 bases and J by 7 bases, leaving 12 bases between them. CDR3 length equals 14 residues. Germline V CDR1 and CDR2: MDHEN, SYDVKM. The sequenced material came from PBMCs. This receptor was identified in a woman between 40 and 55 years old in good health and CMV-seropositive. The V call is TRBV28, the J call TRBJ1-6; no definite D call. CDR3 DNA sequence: TGTGCCAGCAGTATTAGGCGGGCGAATTCACCCCTCCACTTT. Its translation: CASSIRRANSPLHF.